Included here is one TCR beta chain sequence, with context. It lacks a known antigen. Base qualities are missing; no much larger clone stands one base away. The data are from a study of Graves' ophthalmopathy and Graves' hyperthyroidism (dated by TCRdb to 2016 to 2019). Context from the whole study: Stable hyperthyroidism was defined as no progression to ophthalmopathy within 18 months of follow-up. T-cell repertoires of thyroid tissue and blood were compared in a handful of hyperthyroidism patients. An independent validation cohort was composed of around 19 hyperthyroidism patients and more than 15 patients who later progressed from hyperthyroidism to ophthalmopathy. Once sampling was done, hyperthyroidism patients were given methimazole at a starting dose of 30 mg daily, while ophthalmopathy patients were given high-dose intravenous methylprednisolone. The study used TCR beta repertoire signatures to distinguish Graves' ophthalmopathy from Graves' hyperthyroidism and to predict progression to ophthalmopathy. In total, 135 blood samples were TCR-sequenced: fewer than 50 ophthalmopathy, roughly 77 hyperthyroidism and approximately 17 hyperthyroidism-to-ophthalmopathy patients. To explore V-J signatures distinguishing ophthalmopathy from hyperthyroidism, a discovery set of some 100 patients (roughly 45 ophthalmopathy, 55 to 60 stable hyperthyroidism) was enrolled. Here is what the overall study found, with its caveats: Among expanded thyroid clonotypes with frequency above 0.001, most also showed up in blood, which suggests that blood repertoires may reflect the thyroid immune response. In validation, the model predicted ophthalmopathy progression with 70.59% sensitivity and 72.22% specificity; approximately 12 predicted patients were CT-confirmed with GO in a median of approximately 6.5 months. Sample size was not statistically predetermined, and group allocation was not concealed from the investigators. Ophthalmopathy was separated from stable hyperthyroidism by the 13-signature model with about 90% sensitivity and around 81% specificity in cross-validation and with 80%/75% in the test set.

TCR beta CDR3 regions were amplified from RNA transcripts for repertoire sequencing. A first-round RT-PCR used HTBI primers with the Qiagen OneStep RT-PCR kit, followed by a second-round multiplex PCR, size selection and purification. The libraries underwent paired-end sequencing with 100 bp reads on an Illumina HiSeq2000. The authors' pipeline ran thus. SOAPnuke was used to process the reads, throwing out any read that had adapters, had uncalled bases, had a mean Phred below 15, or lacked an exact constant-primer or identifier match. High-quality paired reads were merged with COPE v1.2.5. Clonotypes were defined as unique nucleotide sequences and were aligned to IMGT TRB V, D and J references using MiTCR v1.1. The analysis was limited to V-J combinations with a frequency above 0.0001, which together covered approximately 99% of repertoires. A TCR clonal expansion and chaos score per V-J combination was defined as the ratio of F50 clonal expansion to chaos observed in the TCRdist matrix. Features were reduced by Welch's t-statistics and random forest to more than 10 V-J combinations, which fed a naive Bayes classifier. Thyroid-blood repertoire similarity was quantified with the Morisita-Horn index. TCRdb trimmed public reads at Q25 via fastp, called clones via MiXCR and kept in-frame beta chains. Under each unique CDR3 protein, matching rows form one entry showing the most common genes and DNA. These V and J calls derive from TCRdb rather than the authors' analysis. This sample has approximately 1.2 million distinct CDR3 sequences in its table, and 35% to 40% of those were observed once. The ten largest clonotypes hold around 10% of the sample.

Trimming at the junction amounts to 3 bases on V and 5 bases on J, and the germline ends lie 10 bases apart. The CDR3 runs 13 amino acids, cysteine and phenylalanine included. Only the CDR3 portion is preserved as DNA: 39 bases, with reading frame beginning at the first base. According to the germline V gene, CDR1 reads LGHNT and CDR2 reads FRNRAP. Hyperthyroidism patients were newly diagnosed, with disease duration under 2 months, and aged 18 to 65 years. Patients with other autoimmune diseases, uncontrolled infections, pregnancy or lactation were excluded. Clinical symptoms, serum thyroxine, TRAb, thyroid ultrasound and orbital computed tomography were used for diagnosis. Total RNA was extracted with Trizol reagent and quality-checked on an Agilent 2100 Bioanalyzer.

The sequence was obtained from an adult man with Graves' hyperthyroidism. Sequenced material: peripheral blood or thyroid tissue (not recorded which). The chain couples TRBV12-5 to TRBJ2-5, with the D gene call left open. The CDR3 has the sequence CASGFGSLETQYF. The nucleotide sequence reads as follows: TGTGCTAGTGGTTTTGGCAGTCTGGAGACCCAGTACTTC.